What follows is one T cell receptor (beta chain) and its context. The antigen is undetermined. A read error is possible here, since a much larger clone lies one base away. This sample is part of a study of breast tumors, draining lymph nodes, adjacent tissues. General study points: That most tumor T cells come from lymph nodes remained unproven. Tumors had less TCR diversity than lymph nodes, more than nontumor tissue.

The lymph nodes were axillary draining lymph nodes from breast cancer patients. The CDR3 has 15 amino acids. Looked up from germline, CDR1 is SEHNR and CDR2 is FQNEAQ (reference sequence). TCRdb ran MiXCR on the multiplex PCR reads and lists one entry per CDR3 protein. In the table there are around 190,000 distinct CDR3 sequences, 33% of which are singletons. The source material was axillary lymph node tissue. This chain joins TRBV7-9 and TRBJ2-5; D tentatively reads TRBD1 or TRBD2 (5 bases each). The receptor was isolated from a female donor with breast cancer. Some clones in this sample may be carry-over from other donors' samples. CDR3 in amino acids: CASSLGVGASETQHF. CDR3 in DNA: TGTGCCAGCAGCTTAGGGGTCGGGGCTTCGGAGACCCAGCACTTC.